This T cell receptor beta chain comes out of a study of patients and donors after allogeneic stem cell transplantation (TCRdb year 2020). The library was obtained by RT-PCR. Sequenced using a NextSeq 550. The public reads were reanalyzed by TCRdb: fastp trimming at Q25, MiXCR alignment, in-frame beta chains only. Rows matching on CDR3 protein sequence are summarized as one entry with the most common DNA and genes. The sample data list 200,000 to 250,000 distinct CDR3 sequences, and about 14% of these were observed just once. The ten largest make up roughly 12% of the sample. As regards this clonotype: Its cognate antigen has yet to be identified. The sample holds no much larger clone one base away, and base qualities are not on file.

The CDR3 measures 15 amino acids from cysteine to phenylalanine. Solely the CDR3 DNA is kept, with 45 bases framed from the first base. V ends up 7 bases short and J 5 bases short, with an unmatched junction base count of 9. Per the germline V gene, MNHNS is the CDR1 and SASEGT is the CDR2. This chain joins TRBV6-1 to TRBJ2-2; a stretch of 8 junction bases matches TRBD2. The TCR sequence derives from a human donor who was either an allogeneic HSCT recipient or a stem cell or donor lymphocyte infusion donor (not recorded which). It is not recorded whose cells these are; they may come from a transplant donor. Sequenced: blood, either unsorted or a sorted T cell fraction (not recorded which). For the CDR3, the sequence is CASTPGGGRTGELFF. The bases are TGTGCCAGCACCCCCGGGGGGGGGCGGACCGGGGAGCTGTTTTTT.